The sequence of this T cell receptor beta chain was determined in a study of blood T cell repertoires in COVID-19. Study-wide background: The study drew acute and convalescent COVID-19 samples from the United States, Italy and Spain.

Germline trimming cut 3 bases from V and 0 bases from J; bases unmatched to any gene: 5. The CDR3 totals 16 residues. CDR1 and CDR2 from the germline V gene are SGHAT and FQNNGV. TCRdb's copy holds only in-frame clones and misses some; the assay was immunoSEQ multiplex PCR. The sample has 250,000 or so clones, about 90% seen once. The receptor was isolated from a man in his thirties or forties who had recovered from COVID-19. The rearrangement joins TRBV11-2 to TRBJ2-7; 10 nucleotides line up with TRBD2. The specimen sequenced was PBMCs or T cells enriched from blood (not recorded which). CDR3 DNA sequence: TGTGCCAGCAGCTTTCCAGCTAGCGGGAGCTCCTACGAGCAGTACTTC. Its protein is CASSFPASGSSYEQYF.